The clone carrying this TCR beta chain has only a few counts. Its antigen remains unknown. TCRdb fed the reads into MiXCR, producing one record per CDR3 protein. The table has more than 300,000 distinct CDR3 sequences, about 35% seen once. Germline V gives CDR1 SGHTA, CDR2 FQGNSA. The CDR3 is 17 amino acids. V lost 2 bases, J lost 4 bases, and 6 bases stayed unmatched. These data come from a study of T cell repertoires in cytomegalovirus infection. Whole-study context: Selection of CMV epitopes for the study included recently identified HLA-C-restricted and well-studied HLA-B-restricted ones. Indications of both CMV infection and matching HLA type were provided by public TCR beta signatures. Overall study findings and caveats: The study identified carriers of CMV plus the relevant HLA from cumulative public TCR beta family frequency. Dominant in the ex vivo response were TCR beta clonotypes restricted by HLA-C and specific for CMV.

This clonotype was sampled from a human donor in good health (CMV status not recorded). Some clones in this sample may be carry-over from other donors' samples. The rearrangement joins TRBV7-2 to TRBJ2-5; TRBD2 agrees at 14 bases. The sequencing here drew on cultured PBMCs, taken from culture after CMV antigen stimulation. CDR3 in amino acids: CASSLPGLAGVGETQYF. CDR3 in DNA: TGTGCCAGCAGCTTACCGGGACTAGCGGGAGTGGGAGAGACCCAGTACTTC.